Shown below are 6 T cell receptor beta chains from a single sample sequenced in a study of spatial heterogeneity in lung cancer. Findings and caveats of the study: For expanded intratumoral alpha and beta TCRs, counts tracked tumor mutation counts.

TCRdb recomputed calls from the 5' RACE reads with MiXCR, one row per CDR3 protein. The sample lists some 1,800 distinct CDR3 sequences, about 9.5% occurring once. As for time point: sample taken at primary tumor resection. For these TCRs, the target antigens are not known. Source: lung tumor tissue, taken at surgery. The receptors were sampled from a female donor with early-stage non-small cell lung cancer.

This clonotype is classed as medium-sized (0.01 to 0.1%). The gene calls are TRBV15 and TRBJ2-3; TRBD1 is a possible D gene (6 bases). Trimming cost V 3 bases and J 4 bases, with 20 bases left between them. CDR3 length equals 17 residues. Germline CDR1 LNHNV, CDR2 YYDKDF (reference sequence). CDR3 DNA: TGTGCCACCAGCAGGTACCGGGACACTGGATTTGCAGATACGCAGTATTTT. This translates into CATSRYRDTGFADTQYF.

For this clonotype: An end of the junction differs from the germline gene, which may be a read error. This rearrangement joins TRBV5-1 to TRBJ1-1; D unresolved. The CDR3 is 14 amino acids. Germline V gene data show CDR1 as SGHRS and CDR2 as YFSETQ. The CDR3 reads CASSLEDSGTEAFF. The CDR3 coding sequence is TGCGCCAGCAGCTTAGAGGACTCGGGCACTGAAGCATTCTTT.

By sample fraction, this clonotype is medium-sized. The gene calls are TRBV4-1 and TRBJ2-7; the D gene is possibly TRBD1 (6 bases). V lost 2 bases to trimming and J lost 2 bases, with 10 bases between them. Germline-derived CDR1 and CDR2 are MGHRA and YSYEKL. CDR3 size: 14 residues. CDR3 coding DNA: TGCGCCAGCAGCCAAAGAGGGGGAACCTACGAGCAGTACTTC. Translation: CASSQRGGTYEQYF.

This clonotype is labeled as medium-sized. The CDR3 DNA is TGTGCCTGGAAAGCTCTTTACGAGCAGTACTTC. This codes for CAWKALYEQYF. The chain joins TRBV30 to TRBJ2-7, with unresolved D. With 4 bases removed from V and 4 bases from J, the gap between germline ends came to 8 bases. CDR1 and CDR2 (germline): GTSNPN, SVGIG (reference sequence). The CDR3 covers 11 residues.

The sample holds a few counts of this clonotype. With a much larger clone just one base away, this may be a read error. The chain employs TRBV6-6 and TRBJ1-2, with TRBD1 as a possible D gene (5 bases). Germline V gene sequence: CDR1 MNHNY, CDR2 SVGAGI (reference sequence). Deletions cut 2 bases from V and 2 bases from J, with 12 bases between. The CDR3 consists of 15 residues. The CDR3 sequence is CASSYNPNRNYGYTF. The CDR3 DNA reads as TGTGCCAGCAGTTACAACCCGAACAGGAACTATGGCTACACCTTC.

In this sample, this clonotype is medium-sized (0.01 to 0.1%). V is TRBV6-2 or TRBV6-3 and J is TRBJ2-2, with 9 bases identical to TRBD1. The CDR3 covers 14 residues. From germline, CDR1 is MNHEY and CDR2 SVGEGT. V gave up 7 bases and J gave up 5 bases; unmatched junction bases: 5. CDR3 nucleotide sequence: TGTGCCAGCAACCCGGACAGGGGTACCGGGGAGCTGTTTTTT. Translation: CASNPDRGTGELFF.